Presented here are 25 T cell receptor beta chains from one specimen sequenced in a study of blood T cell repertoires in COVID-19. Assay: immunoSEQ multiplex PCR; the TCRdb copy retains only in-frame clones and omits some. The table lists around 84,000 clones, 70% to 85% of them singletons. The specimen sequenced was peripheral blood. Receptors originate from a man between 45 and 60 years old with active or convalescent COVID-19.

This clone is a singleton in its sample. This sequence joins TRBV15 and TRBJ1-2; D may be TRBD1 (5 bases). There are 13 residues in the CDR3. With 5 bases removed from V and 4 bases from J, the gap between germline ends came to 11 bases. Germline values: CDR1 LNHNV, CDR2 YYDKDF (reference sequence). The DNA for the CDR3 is TGTGCCACCAGCGCCGGGGGGGGCTATGGCTACACCTTC. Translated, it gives CATSAGGGYGYTF.

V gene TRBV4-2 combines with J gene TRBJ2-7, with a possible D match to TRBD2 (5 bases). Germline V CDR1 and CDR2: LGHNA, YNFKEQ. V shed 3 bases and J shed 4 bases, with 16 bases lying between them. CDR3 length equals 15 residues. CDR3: CASSQGGLALYEQYF. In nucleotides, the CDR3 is TGTGCCAGCAGCCAGGGCGGGCTAGCCCTTTACGAGCAGTACTTC.

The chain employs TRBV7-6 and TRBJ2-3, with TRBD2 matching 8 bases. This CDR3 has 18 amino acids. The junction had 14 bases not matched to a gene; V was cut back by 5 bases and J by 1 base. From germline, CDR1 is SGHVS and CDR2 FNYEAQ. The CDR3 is CASSHRNSGTSGTDTQYF. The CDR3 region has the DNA TGTGCCAGCAGCCATCGAAATTCCGGGACTAGTGGCACAGATACGCAGTATTTT.

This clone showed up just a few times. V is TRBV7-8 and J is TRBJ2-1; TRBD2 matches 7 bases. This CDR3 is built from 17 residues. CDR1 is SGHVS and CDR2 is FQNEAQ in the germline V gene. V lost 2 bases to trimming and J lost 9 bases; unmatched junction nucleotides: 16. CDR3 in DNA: TGTGCCAGCAGCTTAAGGGAGGGGTCTAGCGGTTCTCGTGAGCAGTTCTTC. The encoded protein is CASSLREGSSGSREQFF.

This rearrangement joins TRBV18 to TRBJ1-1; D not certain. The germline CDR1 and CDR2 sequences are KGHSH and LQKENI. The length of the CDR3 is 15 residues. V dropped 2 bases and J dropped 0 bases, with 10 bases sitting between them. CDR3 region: CASSPSSGMNTEAFF. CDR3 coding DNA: TGTGCCAGCTCACCATCTTCAGGAATGAACACTGAAGCTTTCTTT.

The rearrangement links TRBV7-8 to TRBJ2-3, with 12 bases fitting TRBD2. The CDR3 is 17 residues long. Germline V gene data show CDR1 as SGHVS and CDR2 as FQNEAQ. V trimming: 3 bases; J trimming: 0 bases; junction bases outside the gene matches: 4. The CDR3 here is CASSFLAGGPSTDTQYF. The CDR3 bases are TGTGCCAGCAGCTTCCTAGCGGGGGGGCCTAGCACAGATACGCAGTATTTT.

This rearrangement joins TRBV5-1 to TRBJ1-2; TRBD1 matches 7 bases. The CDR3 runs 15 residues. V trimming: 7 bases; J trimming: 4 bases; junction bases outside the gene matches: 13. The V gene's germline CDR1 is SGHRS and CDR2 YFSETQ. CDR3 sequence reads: CASPRVQGFSYGYTF. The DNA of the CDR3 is TGCGCCAGCCCAAGGGTACAGGGGTTCTCCTATGGCTACACCTTC.

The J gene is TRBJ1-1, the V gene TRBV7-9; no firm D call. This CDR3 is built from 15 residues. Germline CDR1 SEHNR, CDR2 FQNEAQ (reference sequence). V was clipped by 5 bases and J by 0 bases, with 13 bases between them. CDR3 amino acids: CASSPDWNVNTEAFF. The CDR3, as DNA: TGTGCCAGCAGCCCAGACTGGAATGTGAACACTGAAGCTTTCTTT. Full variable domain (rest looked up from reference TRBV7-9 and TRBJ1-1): DTGVSQNPRHKITKRGQNVTFRCDPISEHNRLYWYRQTLGQGPEFLTYFQNEAQLEKSRLLSDRFSAERPKGSFSTLEIQRTEQGDSAMYLCASSPDWNVNTEAFFGQGTRLTVV.

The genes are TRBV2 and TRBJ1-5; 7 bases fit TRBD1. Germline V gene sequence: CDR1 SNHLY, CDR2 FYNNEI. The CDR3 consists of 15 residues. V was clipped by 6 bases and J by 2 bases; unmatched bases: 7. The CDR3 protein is CASSGIDRGNQPQHF. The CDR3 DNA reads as TGTGCCAGCAGCGGAATCGACAGGGGCAATCAGCCCCAGCATTTT.

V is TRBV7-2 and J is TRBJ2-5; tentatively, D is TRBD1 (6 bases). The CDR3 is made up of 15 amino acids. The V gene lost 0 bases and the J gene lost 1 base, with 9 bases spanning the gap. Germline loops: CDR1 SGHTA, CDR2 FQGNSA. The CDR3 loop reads CASSLAARGQETQYF. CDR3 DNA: TGTGCCAGCAGCTTAGCGGCCAGGGGCCAAGAGACCCAGTACTTC.

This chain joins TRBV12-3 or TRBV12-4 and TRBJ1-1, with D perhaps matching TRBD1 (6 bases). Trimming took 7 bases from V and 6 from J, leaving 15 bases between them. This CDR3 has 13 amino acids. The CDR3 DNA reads TGTGCCAGCACCGCAACAGGGCGTTCTGAAGCTTTCTTT. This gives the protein CASTATGRSEAFF.

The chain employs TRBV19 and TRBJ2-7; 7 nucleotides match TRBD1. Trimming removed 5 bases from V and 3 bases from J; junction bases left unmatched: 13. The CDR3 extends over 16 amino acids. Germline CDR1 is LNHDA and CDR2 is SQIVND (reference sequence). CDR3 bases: TGTGCCAGTAGTGGATCCGGGACAGTCCAACTCTACGAGCAGTACTTC. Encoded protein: CASSGSGTVQLYEQYF. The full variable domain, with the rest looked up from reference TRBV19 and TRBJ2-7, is DGGITQSPKYLFRKEGQNVTLSCEQNLNHDAMYWYRQDPGQGLRLIYYSQIVNDFQKGDIAEGYSVSREKKESFPLTVTSAQKNPTAFYLCASSGSGTVQLYEQYFGPGTRLTVT.

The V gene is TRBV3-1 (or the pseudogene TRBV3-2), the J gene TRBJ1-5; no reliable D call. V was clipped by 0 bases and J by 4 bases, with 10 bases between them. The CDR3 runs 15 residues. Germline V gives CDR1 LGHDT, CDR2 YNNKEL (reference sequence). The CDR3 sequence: CASSQDSTRNQPQHF. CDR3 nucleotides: TGTGCCAGCAGCCAAGACTCGACGAGGAATCAGCCCCAGCATTTT.

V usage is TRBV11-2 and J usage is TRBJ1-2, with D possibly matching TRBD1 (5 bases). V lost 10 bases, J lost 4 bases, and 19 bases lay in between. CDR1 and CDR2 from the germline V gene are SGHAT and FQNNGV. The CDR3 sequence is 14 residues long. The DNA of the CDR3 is TGTGCCACCCAGAGGCAGGGCGTCGGCTATGGCTACACCTTC. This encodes CATQRQGVGYGYTF.

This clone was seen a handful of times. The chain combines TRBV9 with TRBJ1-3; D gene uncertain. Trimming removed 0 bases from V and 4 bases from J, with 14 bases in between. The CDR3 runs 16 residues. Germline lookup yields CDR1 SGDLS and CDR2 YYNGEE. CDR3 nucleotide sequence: TGTGCCAGCAGCGTAGATTCGGGGTCCGGAGGAAACACCATATATTTT. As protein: CASSVDSGSGGNTIYF. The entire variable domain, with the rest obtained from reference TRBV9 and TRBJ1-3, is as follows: DSGVTQTPKHLITATGQRVTLRCSPRSGDLSVYWYQQSLDQGLQFLIQYYNGEERAKGNILERFSAQQFPDLHSELNLSSLELGDSALYFCASSVDSGSGGNTIYFGEGSWLTVV.

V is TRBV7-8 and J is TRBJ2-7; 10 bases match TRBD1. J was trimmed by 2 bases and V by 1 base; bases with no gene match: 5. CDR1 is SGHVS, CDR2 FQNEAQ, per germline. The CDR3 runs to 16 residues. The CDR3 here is CASSLVGTGDAYEQYF. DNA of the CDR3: TGTGCCAGCAGCTTAGTAGGGACAGGGGACGCCTACGAGCAGTACTTC.

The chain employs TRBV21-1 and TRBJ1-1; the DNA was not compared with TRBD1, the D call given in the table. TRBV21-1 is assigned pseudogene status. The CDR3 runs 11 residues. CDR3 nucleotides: TGTGCCAGCAATAGGGGAATTGAAGCTTTCTTT. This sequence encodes CASNRGIEAFF.

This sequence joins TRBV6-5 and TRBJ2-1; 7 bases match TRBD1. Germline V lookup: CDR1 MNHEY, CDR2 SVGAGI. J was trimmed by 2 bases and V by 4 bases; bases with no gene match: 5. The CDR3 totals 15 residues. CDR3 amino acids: CASSFTGVAYNEQFF. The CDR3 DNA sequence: TGTGCCAGCAGTTTCACAGGGGTGGCCTACAATGAGCAGTTCTTC.

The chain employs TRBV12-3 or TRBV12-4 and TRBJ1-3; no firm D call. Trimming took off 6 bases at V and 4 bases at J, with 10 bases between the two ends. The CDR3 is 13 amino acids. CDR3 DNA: TGTGCCAGCAGAAACTCAAGAGGAAACACCATATATTTT. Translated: CASRNSRGNTIYF.

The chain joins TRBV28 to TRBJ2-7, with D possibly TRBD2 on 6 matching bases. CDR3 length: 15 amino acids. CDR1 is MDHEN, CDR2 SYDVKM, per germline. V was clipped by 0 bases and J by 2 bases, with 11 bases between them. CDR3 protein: CASSLWEGSPYEQYF. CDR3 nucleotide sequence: TGTGCCAGCAGTTTATGGGAGGGGTCTCCCTACGAGCAGTACTTC.

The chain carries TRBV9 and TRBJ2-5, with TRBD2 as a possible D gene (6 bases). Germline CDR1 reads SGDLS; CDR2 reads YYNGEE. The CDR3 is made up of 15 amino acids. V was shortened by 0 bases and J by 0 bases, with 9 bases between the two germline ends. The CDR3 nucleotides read TGTGCCAGCAGCGTAGTAGGGGACTACCAAGAGACCCAGTACTTC. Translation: CASSVVGDYQETQYF.

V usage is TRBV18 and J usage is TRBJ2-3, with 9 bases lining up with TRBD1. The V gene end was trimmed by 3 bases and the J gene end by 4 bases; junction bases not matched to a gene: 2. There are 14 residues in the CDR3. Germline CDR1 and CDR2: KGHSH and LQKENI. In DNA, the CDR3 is TGTGCCAGCTCACCGGGACAGGGTGCAGATACGCAGTATTTT. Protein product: CASSPGQGADTQYF.

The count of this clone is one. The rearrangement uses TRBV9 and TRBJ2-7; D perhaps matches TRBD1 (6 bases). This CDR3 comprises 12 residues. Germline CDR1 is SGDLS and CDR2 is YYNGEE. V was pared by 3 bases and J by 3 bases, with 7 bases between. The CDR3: CASSGDNYEQYF. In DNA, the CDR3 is TGTGCCAGCAGCGGGGACAACTACGAGCAGTACTTC.

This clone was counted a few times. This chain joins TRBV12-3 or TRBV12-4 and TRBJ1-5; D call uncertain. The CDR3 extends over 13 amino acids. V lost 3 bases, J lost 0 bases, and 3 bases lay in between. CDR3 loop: CASSLSSNQPQHF. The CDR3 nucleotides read TGTGCCAGCAGTTTGAGTAGCAATCAGCCCCAGCATTTT.

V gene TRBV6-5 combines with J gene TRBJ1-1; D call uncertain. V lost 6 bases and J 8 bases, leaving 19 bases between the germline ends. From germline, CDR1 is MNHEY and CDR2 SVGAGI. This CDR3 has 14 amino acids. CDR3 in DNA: TGTGCCAGCAGAAATCCCCCCCGTCAGCGGGAAGCTTTCTTT. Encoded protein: CASRNPPRQREAFF.